This T cell receptor (beta chain) was observed in a study of T cells in narcolepsy. Background on the study: Enrolled donors included narcolepsy type 1 or type 2 patients and healthy controls.

There are 15 residues in the CDR3. With 0 bases removed from V and 7 bases from J, the gap between germline ends came to 15 bases. The germline V gene has CDR1 GTSNPN and CDR2 SVGIG (reference sequence). The assay was immunoSEQ multiplex PCR, and TCRdb's table has in-frame clones only and misses some. The sample contains approximately 38,000 clones, about nine tenths of which appear only once. Findings and limits, study-wide: Some memory CD4+ repertoires had no autoreactive clone sequences. Autoreactive HCRT-specific and TRIB2-specific clonotypes were marked in same-patient CSF-versus-blood CD4+ comparisons.

Concerning this clone itself: Its antigen is not known.

The source is a human donor with narcolepsy. The sample consisted of CD45RA- memory CD4+ T cells from PBMCs. This sequence joins TRBV30 and TRBJ1-4; maybe TRBD1 (5 bases). CDR3 in DNA: TGTGCCTGGAGTGTGGCGGGGACGTGGGGTGAAAAACTGTTTTTT. This translates into CAWSVAGTWGEKLFF.